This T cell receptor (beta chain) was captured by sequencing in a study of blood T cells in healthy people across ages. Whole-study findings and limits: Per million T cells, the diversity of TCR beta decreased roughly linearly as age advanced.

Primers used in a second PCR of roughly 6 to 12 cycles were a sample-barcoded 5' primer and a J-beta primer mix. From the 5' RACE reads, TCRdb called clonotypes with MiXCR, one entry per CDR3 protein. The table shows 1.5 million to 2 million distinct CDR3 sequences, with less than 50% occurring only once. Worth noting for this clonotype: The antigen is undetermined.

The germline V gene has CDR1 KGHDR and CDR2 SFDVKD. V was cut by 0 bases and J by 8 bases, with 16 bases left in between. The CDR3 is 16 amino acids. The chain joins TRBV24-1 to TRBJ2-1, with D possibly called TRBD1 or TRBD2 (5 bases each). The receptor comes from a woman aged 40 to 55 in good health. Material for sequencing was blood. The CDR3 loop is CATSDLRGSRGDEQFF. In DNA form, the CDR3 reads TGTGCCACCAGTGATTTGCGAGGGTCTCGAGGGGATGAGCAGTTCTTC.